This T cell receptor (beta chain) was obtained from a study of tumor-infiltrating lymphocytes in primary liver carcinoma. Study context: Sequenced samples came back with roughly 3.5 to 7.13 million productive TCRbeta reads, and the counts looked alike across tissue types.

This clonotype qualifies as medium-sized (0.01 to 0.1%). Its antigen remains unidentified. Starting from 500 ng of total RNA, TCR beta cDNA was produced with a primer in the constant region. Employing slightly modified ARM-PCR, three nested multiplex PCR rounds were run, and these gave rise to the TCR beta libraries. The study ran its first two PCR rounds for roughly 10 cycles each, using TRBV1-TRBV30 forward primers and a C-beta reverse primer. TCRdb called the multiplex PCR reads again in MiXCR, with one record for every CDR3 protein. Of about 54,000 distinct CDR3 sequences in the sample, over 65% were seen once. V lost 4 bases and J 2 bases, leaving 15 bases between the germline ends. CDR1 is MGHRA and CDR2 is YSYEKL in the germline V gene. This CDR3 comprises 15 residues. Co-extraction of RNA and DNA was performed on about 19-30 mg of unsorted bulk tissue. HBV chronically infected the treatment-naive patients.

Study-level results: Tumor region pairs shared more overlap than did tumor-adjacent and tumor-blood pairs. The study found only about 7.5-25% of top clones in all five tumor regions.

Sequencing was carried out using liver tumor tissue from sampling region 2. Subset defined: tumor region T2, inferior pole. This sequence was found in a man aged 35 to 55 with primary liver carcinoma and hepatitis B virus infection. This sequence joins TRBV4-1 and TRBJ2-7; no clear D. The CDR3 bases are TGCGCCAGCAGCCCTATAGATGAACCGCCCTACGAGCAGTACTTC. It translates to CASSPIDEPPYEQYF.